The source of this TCR beta chain is a study of CD8+CD57+ T cells in acquired aplastic anemia (dated by TCRdb to between 2017 and 2018). About the investigation overall: DNA extracted from sorted CD4+ and CD8+ cells had a mean of about 3 ug, with a range of roughly 0.2 to 30 ug. CD8+CD57+ expansion was defined as a frequency above the mean frequency observed in healthy subjects.

The trim is 2 bases for V and 3 bases for J, with a gap of 4 bases between the germline ends. Sequences MNHNY (CDR1) and SVGAGI (CDR2) are obtained from the germline V gene (reference sequence). The CDR3 contains 12 residues, cysteine and phenylalanine counted. Solely the CDR3 DNA is kept, with 36 bases framed from the first base. TCR beta VDJ combination and CDR3 sequence profiling used genomic DNA as the template. An Illumina HiSeq 2000 was used for TCR repertoire sequencing. The authors' pipeline ran thus. Repertoires were assessed using TRBV/TRBJ rearrangement plots, CDR3 size and DJ length profiles, and Simpson's diversity index. Whichever DNA sequence was most abundant in the deep sequencing data was defined as the immunodominant clone. CDR3 amino acid sequences were screened for sharing across subjects and were compared with published repertoires and the VDJdb database. TCRdb itself trimmed the public reads at Q25 with fastp, ran MiXCR and retained productive beta chains. One record per CDR3 amino acid sequence lists the most common genes and DNA. TCRdb, not the authors, supplied the V and J calls. The sample yields just over 200,000 distinct CDR3 sequences; more than 55% were counted once. Clones ranked in the top ten supply roughly 62% of the sample.

Remarks on this clonotype: Its antigen remains undetermined. No quality values exist for individual bases; no much larger clone is one base distant.

General findings and caveats noted by the study authors: CD8+ Simpson's diversity did not differ significantly between patients and healthy controls (P=0.060). Twenty-nine CD8+ CDR3 sequences were found to be shared between patients and controls, but these sequences appeared to be highly expressed in patients and within the immunodominant clones of the patients.

Expansion of CD8+CD57+ cells had been shown by flow cytometry in the patients chosen for sequencing. All patients had severe acquired aplastic anemia diagnosed by International Study of Aplastic Anemia and Agranulocytosis and Camitta criteria. No patient had received any therapy when blood was sampled. In the study, sorted CD4+ and CD8+ blood T cells from patients with severe aplastic anemia and from healthy subjects underwent deep sequencing of TCR repertoires. Patients were enrolled in the USA under clinicaltrials.gov protocols 00001620, 01623167, 00001397, 00071045, 00081523 and 00961064. Ficoll-Paque density gradient centrifugation was used to isolate peripheral blood mononuclear cells. CD4+ and CD8+ T cells were sorted by FACS or magnetic beads before DNA extraction.

Here the chain combines TRBV6-6 and TRBJ1-2; the D gene identity is not certain. This receptor was identified in a human donor with aplastic anemia. The sample taken for sequencing was sorted CD4+, CD8+, or CD8+CD57+ T cells (not recorded which) from PBMCs. CDR3 region: CASSYPDYGYTF. The nucleotide sequence reads TGTGCCAGCAGTTACCCAGACTATGGCTACACCTTC.